Described below is a single T cell receptor (beta chain) sequence and its context. This entry comes from a study of blood T cell repertoires in COVID-19. Study-level information: T cells, B-cell-depleted T cells, or PBMCs provided the cDNA or gDNA that served as material.

In the source study's methods: Estimates of nucleated cell counts were drawn from the amplification of reference gene primers. Repertoires were generated with immunoSEQ multiplex PCR, while TCRdb's copy carries only in-frame clones and drops some. D and trimming were read from the DNA, whereas the V and J calls and clone size are those reported in that table. This sample has some 90,000 clones, with about nine tenths found just once. Germline assignment: CDR1 LGHDT and CDR2 YNNKEL (reference sequence). The CDR3 has 14 residues. V lost 2 bases and J lost 12, with 14 bases in between. Source material: peripheral blood. This TCR was sampled from a man aged 50 or older with acute or convalescent COVID-19. The chain is built from TRBV3-1 (or the pseudogene TRBV3-2) and TRBJ1-6; D may be TRBD1 (5 bases). CDR3 DNA: TGTGCCAGCAGCCAAAATCGGGGGAGGGAACCCCTCCACTTT. Residues: CASSQNRGREPLHF.